Listed here is a single T cell receptor beta chain. Which antigen it targets is not known. No much larger clone exists at a distance of one base, and base qualities are not known. In the paper's terms, the treatment or condition label means: in vitro stimulation with specific CMV peptide epitopes to enrich CMV-specific T cells. For sequencing, an Illumina HiSeq 1500 was employed. Using fastp at Q25 and MiXCR, TCRdb reprocessed the public reads and kept productive beta chains. Rows matching on CDR3 protein sequence are summarized as one entry with the most common DNA and genes. The sample table lists about 480,000 distinct CDR3 sequences, 30% to 40% of them with a count of one. The ten largest account for roughly 15% of the sample. The entry originates in a study of T cell repertoires in cytomegalovirus infection (dated by TCRdb to between 2017 and 2020). With regard to the full study: Alongside well-studied HLA-B-restricted epitopes, the peptide stimulations were aimed at recently identified HLA-C-restricted CMV epitopes, whose presentation resists viral immunomodulation. Donor HLA type was relevant to the analysis, because carriage of CMV infection together with the matching HLA type was indicated by public TCR beta signatures.

The CDR3 has 13 amino acids, counting the end cysteine and phenylalanine. Only the CDR3 portion is preserved as DNA: 39 bases, with reading frame beginning at the first base. The junction shows trimming of 1 base on V and 8 bases on J, plus 8 bases between the germline ends. Per the germline V gene, LGHNA is the CDR1 and YSLEER is the CDR2. General study outcomes and caveats: In both this cohort and an independent cohort of more than 350 donors, the cumulative frequency of public TCR beta family members distinguished carriers of CMV infection plus the relevant HLA type. The ex vivo response was dominated by HLA-C-restricted CMV-specific TCR beta clonotypes, and the single most frequent clonotype in two of eight donors was supplied by these HLA-C-restricted clonotypes.

The chain uses TRBV4-3 and TRBJ2-2, with the D gene too uncertain to name. The source material was cultured PBMCs, sampled from culture after CMV antigen stimulation. This TCR was sampled from a human donor in good health (CMV status not recorded). Some clones in this sample may be carry-over from other donors' samples. The CDR3 region has the sequence CASSQVAGGELFF. The nucleotide sequence reads as follows: TGCGCCAGCAGCCAAGTAGCTGGAGGGGAGCTGTTTTTT.